The next 28 T cell receptor beta chains were all read from a single sample in a study of T cell changes during pregnancy in multiple sclerosis. The method was immunoSEQ multiplex PCR; TCRdb's version includes in-frame clones alone and lacks a portion of them. The sample consists of tens of thousands of clones, around 91% of them appearing once. This sample comprised CD4+ T cells from peripheral blood mononuclear cells, obtained in the second trimester of pregnancy. The source of these receptors is a female donor in good health, enrolled as a control in a pregnancy study.

The J gene is TRBJ1-4, the V gene TRBV10-3, with D unclear. CDR3 length: 14 residues. V lost 6 bases, J lost 8 bases, and 16 bases lay in between. Germline V gene data show CDR1 as ENHRY and CDR2 as SYGVKD. CDR3 region: CAISPFLTWEKLFF. CDR3 in DNA: TGTGCCATCAGCCCTTTCCTAACTTGGGAAAAACTGTTTTTT.

This chain joins TRBV5-4 and TRBJ2-1, with 10 bases that match TRBD2. V shed 0 bases, J shed 7 bases, and the junction held 1 base outside the gene matches. Germline CDR1 and CDR2: SGHNT and YYREEE (reference sequence). The CDR3 is 14 amino acids. CDR3: CASSLGSGGNEQFF. The CDR3 DNA sequence: TGTGCCAGCAGCTTGGGTAGCGGGGGGAATGAGCAGTTCTTC.

This chain connects TRBV10-3 to TRBJ1-5, with D possibly being TRBD1 (5 bases). The CDR3 totals 14 residues. V gave up 2 bases and J gave up 7 bases, with 12 bases separating them. Per the germline V gene, CDR1 is ENHRY and CDR2 is SYGVKD. The CDR3 is CAISEGGEGQPQHF. In DNA, the CDR3 is TGTGCCATCAGTGAGGGAGGGGAAGGCCAGCCCCAGCATTTT.

This chain links TRBV18 with TRBJ2-3; D may be TRBD1 (6 bases). The CDR3 has 16 residues. The V gene lost 4 bases and the J gene lost 1 base, with 15 bases spanning the gap. CDR1 and CDR2 from the germline V gene are KGHSH and LQKENI. The CDR3 DNA reads TGTGCCAGCTCACTAAACAGGGTTAAGGGCACAGATACGCAGTATTTT. It translates to CASSLNRVKGTDTQYF.

J is TRBJ1-2 and V is TRBV6-6; weak D call: TRBD1 (6 bases). The CDR3 spans 14 residues. V gave up 5 bases and J gave up 2 bases, with 12 bases separating them. Germline V gives CDR1 MNHNY, CDR2 SVGAGI (reference sequence). CDR3 coding DNA: TGTGCCAGCAGTGCGACAGGACAAAACTATGGCTACACCTTC. Residues: CASSATGQNYGYTF.

This rearrangement joins TRBV5-5 to TRBJ1-1, with D possibly matching TRBD1 (6 bases). Germline CDR1 reads SGHKS; CDR2 reads YYEKEE (reference sequence). The ends were cut back, 4 bases at V and 1 base at J, with 8 bases in the middle. CDR3 length equals 13 residues. CDR3 DNA sequence: TGTGCCAGCAGCCTGGACAGGAACACTGAAGCTTTCTTT. This codes for CASSLDRNTEAFF.

This clone has more than one count but fewer than ten. This chain joins TRBV2 and TRBJ1-1, with a possible D match to TRBD1 (5 bases). V dropped 3 bases and J dropped 6 bases, with 11 bases sitting between them. The CDR3 covers 13 residues. Germline V lookup: CDR1 SNHLY, CDR2 FYNNEI. CDR3 in amino acids: CASSDKTAPEAFF. The CDR3 DNA sequence: TGTGCCAGCAGTGACAAGACAGCTCCTGAAGCTTTCTTT.

The chain carries TRBV28 and TRBJ1-2, with D tentatively TRBD1 (6 bases). The germline gives CDR1 MDHEN, CDR2 SYDVKM. Trimming took 4 bases from V and 6 from J, leaving 27 bases between them. The CDR3 extends over 18 amino acids. This chain's CDR3 is CASSSHDRTDIKGDGYTF. DNA of the CDR3: TGTGCCAGCAGTTCTCACGACCGGACAGATATAAAGGGGGATGGCTACACCTTC.

The rearrangement joins TRBV5-1 to TRBJ2-1; 8 positions match TRBD2. The CDR3 runs 14 residues. V gave up 3 bases and J gave up 5 bases; unmatched junction bases: 4. The germline gives CDR1 SGHRS, CDR2 YFSETQ. The CDR3 here is CASSWRGAHNEQFF. The CDR3 region has the DNA TGCGCCAGCAGCTGGCGGGGGGCCCACAATGAGCAGTTCTTC.

The chain uses TRBV7-2 and TRBJ1-1, with a weak D call TRBD1 (5 bases). Trimming shortened V by 5 bases and J by 1 base, and 8 bases separated the two germline ends. There are 13 residues in the CDR3. Germline CDR1 SGHTA, CDR2 FQGNSA. The CDR3 DNA is TGTGCCAGCAGCATCGGGGGGAACACTGAAGCTTTCTTT. As protein: CASSIGGNTEAFF.

The chain has TRBV4-3 and TRBJ2-1, with 8 bases identical to TRBD2. V lost 1 base, J lost 2 bases, and 4 bases stayed unmatched. Germline CDR1 LGHNA, CDR2 YSLEER. The CDR3 totals 16 residues. CDR3: CASSQGGGGTYNEQFF. CDR3 coding DNA: TGCGCCAGCAGCCAAGGAGGCGGGGGGACCTACAATGAGCAGTTCTTC.

The chain recombines TRBV2 with TRBJ1-3, with a possible D match to TRBD1 (6 bases). Germline assignment: CDR1 SNHLY and CDR2 FYNNEI. Trimming cost V 5 bases and J 0 bases, with 11 bases left between them. This CDR3 has 15 amino acids. CDR3: CASSSSGVSGNTIYF. The CDR3 bases are TGTGCCAGCAGTTCCTCAGGGGTCTCTGGAAACACCATATATTTT.

V gene TRBV7-2 combines with J gene TRBJ1-1; TRBD1 is a possible D gene (6 bases). Trimming shortened V by 0 bases and J by 1 base, and 12 bases separated the two germline ends. The CDR3 is made up of 16 amino acids. The germline V gene has CDR1 SGHTA and CDR2 FQGNSA. The CDR3 sequence: CASSLAVSRGNTEAFF. As DNA, the CDR3 is TGTGCCAGCAGCTTAGCGGTTAGCAGGGGGAACACTGAAGCTTTCTTT.

This sequence joins TRBV11-2 and TRBJ1-2; the D is unclear. CDR3 size: 14 residues. Between the trimmed V and J ends, which lost 5 bases and 0 bases, there was a span of 10 bases. The germline V gene encodes CDR1 SGHAT and CDR2 FQNNGV. The CDR3 sequence is CASSPQTANYGYTF. The CDR3 nucleotides are TGTGCCAGCAGCCCCCAAACAGCTAACTATGGCTACACCTTC.

This rearrangement joins TRBV7-3 to TRBJ1-6, with D perhaps matching TRBD1 (5 bases). The CDR3 runs 14 residues. Trimming stripped 2 bases from V and 7 bases from J, with 9 bases between. From germline, CDR1 is SGHTA and CDR2 FQGTGA. The CDR3 reads CASSLRGENSPLHF. The CDR3 coding sequence is TGTGCCAGCAGCTTACGGGGGGAGAATTCACCCCTCCACTTT.

In this sample, this clone turned up once. The rearrangement uses TRBV5-1 and TRBJ1-3; a weak D match, TRBD1 (6 bases). Germline V lookup: CDR1 SGHRS, CDR2 YFSETQ. V lost 0 bases, J lost 4 bases, and 11 bases lay in between. CDR3 length equals 15 residues. As DNA, the CDR3 is TGCGCCAGCAGCTTGGAACGGCAGGGGGGAAACACCATATATTTT. This gives the protein CASSLERQGGNTIYF.

This clone turned up a few times. The chain combines TRBV7-3 with TRBJ2-1, with unresolved D. Trimming removed 10 bases at V and 1 base at J, with 8 bases between. Germline assignment: CDR1 SGHTA and CDR2 FQGTGA. The CDR3 has 12 amino acids. The CDR3 sequence: CATSRSYNEQFF. CDR3 bases: TGTGCCACCTCCAGGTCCTACAATGAGCAGTTCTTC.

The gene calls are TRBV5-1 and TRBJ1-2; the D gene is possibly TRBD1 (6 bases). Trimming left V 4 bases short and J 1 base short, with 8 bases between. Germline CDR1 reads SGHRS; CDR2 reads YFSETQ. The length of the CDR3 is 13 residues. In DNA form, the CDR3 reads TGCGCCAGCAGCCGACAGGATAACTATGGCTACACCTTC. This sequence encodes CASSRQDNYGYTF.

The V and J genes are TRBV28 and TRBJ1-5; 8 nucleotides line up with TRBD1. From germline, CDR1 is MDHEN and CDR2 SYDVKM. The V segment lost 6 bases and the J segment 5 bases; nucleotides outside the gene matches: 6. The CDR3 has 14 residues. CDR3 in DNA: TGTGCCAGCAGCAGGGGGCATAGGGATCAGCCCCAGCATTTT. It is translated as CASSRGHRDQPQHF. Using reference TRBV28 and TRBJ1-5 for the parts outside the CDR3, the full variable domain is DVKVTQSSRYLVKRTGEKVFLECVQDMDHENMFWYRQDPGLGLRLIYFSYDVKMKEKGDIPEGYSVSREKKERFSLILESASTNQTSMYLCASSRGHRDQPQHFGDGTRLSIL.

The V gene is TRBV7-9, the J gene TRBJ2-5; tentatively, D is TRBD2 (5 bases). Gene TRBJ2-7 matches the end of the DNA better, so the J call may be wrong. Looked up from germline, CDR1 is SEHNR and CDR2 is FQNEAQ (reference sequence). The CDR3 has 12 residues. The CDR3 sequence is CASSLSGSEQYF. In DNA form, the CDR3 reads TGTGCCAGCAGCTTATCGGGGTCCGAGCAGTACTTC.

The chain joins TRBV19 to TRBJ1-6; TRBD1 might be the D (6 bases). Germline loops: CDR1 LNHDA, CDR2 SQIVND (reference sequence). The CDR3 covers 16 residues. V shed 5 bases and J shed 5 bases, with 16 bases lying between them. CDR3 in DNA: TGTGCCAGTAGTCCCCTTGGGCAGGGGAATAATTCACCCCTCCACTTT. It specifies CASSPLGQGNNSPLHF.

The gene calls are TRBV6-1 and TRBJ1-2, with D uncertain. V shed 1 base and J shed 3 bases, with 6 bases lying between them. The CDR3 spans 13 residues. Germline CDR1 and CDR2: MNHNS and SASEGT. The CDR3 bases are TGTGCCAGCAGTGAAGGTTCTGACTATGGCTACACCTTC. Translating gives CASSEGSDYGYTF.

The chain joins TRBV4-1 to TRBJ1-6; TRBD1 might be the D (5 bases). Germline V gene data show CDR1 as MGHRA and CDR2 as YSYEKL. The CDR3 contains 15 residues. V lost 4 bases, J lost 7 bases, and 14 bases lay in between. The CDR3 bases are TGCGCCAGCAGCCTCCGGGACTTAGGCAATTCACCCCTCCACTTT. Its protein is CASSLRDLGNSPLHF.

The chain has TRBV19 and TRBJ2-7, with 8 positions matching TRBD1. CDR1 is LNHDA, CDR2 SQIVND, per germline (reference sequence). After removal of 9 bases from V and 3 bases from J, the junction contained 13 bases not matched to a gene. CDR3 length: 15 residues. CDR3 bases: TGTGCCAGCAAGAGGACCGGGACAGGAGACTACGAGCAGTACTTC. It translates to CASKRTGTGDYEQYF.

In regard to this clone: One end of the junction is discordant with germline, which a read error may explain. The V call is TRBV5-1, the J call TRBJ2-5; tentatively, D is TRBD1 (6 bases). The CDR3 totals 15 residues. Per germline, CDR1 SGHRS and CDR2 YFSETQ. The CDR3 DNA reads as TGCGCCAGCAGGTTGGAGACAGGAGTTAGGGAGACCCAGTACTTC. Its protein is CASRLETGVRETQYF. Looking up the rest from reference TRBV5-1 and TRBJ2-5 gives the full variable domain: KAGVTQTPRYLIKTRGQQVTLSCSPISGHRSVSWYQQTPGQGLQFLFEYFSETQRNKGNFPGRFSGRQFSNSRSEMNVSTLELGDSALYLCASRLETGVRETQYFGPGTRLLVL.

The chain carries TRBV13 and TRBJ2-5; D is perhaps TRBD1 (6 bases). The germline V gene has CDR1 PRHDT and CDR2 FYEKMQ (reference sequence). This CDR3 is built from 14 residues. The germline V and J ends were trimmed by 4 bases and 2 bases, with 11 bases remaining between them. The CDR3 loop is CASSSRQVQETQYF. The CDR3 DNA follows: TGTGCCAGCAGCTCCAGACAGGTACAAGAGACCCAGTACTTC.

The chain recombines TRBV6-5 with TRBJ2-7, with TRBD2 matching 7 bases. V was pared by 6 bases and J by 0 bases, with 8 bases of the junction left unmatched. The CDR3 contains 15 residues. The germline V gene has CDR1 MNHEY and CDR2 SVGAGI. CDR3 DNA sequence: TGTGCCAGCAGCCCCGATCGGGGGGTCTCCTACGAGCAGTACTTC. This encodes CASSPDRGVSYEQYF.

The chain couples TRBV7-9 to TRBJ2-1; D not resolved. CDR1 and CDR2 from the germline V gene are SEHNR and FQNEAQ (reference sequence). CDR3 size: 12 residues. Trimming cost V 1 base and J 13 bases, with 11 bases left between them. In nucleotides, the CDR3 is TGTGCCAGCAGCTTAGGGTCTGGTACTCAGTTCTTC. This codes for CASSLGSGTQFF.